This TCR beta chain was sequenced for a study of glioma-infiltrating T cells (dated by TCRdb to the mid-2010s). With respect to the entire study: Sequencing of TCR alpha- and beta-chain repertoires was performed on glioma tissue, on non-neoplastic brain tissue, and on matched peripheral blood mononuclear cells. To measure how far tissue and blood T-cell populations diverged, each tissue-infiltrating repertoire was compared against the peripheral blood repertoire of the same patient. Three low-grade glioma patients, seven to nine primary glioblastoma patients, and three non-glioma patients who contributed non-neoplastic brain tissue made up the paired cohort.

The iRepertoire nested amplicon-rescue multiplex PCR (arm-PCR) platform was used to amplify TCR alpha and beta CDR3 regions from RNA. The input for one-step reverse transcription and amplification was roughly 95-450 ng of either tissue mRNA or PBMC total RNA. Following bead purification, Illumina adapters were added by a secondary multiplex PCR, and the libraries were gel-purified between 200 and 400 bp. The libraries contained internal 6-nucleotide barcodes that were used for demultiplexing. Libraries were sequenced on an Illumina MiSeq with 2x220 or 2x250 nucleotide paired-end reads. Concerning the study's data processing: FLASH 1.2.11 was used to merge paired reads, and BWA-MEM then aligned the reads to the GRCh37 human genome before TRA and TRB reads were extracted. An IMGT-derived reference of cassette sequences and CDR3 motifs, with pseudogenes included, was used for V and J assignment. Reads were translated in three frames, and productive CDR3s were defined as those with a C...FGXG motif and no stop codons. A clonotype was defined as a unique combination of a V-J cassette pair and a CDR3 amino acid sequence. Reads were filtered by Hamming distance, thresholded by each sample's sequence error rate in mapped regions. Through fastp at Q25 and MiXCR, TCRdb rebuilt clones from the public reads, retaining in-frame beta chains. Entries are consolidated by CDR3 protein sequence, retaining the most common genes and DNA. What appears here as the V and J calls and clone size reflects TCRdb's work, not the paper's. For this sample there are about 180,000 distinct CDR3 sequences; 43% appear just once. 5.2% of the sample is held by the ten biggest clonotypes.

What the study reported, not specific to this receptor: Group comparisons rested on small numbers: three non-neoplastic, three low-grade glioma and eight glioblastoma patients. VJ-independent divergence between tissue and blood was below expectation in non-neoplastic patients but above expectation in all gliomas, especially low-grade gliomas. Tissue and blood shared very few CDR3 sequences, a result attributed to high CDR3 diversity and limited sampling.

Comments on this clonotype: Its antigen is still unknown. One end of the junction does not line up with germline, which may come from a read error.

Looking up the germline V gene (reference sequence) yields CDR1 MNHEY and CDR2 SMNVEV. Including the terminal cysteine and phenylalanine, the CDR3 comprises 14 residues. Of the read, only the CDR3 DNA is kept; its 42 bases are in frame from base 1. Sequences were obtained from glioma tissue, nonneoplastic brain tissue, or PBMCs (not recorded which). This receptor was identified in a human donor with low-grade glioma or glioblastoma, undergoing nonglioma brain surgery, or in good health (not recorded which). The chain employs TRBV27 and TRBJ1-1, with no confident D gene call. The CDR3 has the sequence CARSPTGLNTEASF. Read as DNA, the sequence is TGTGCCAGAAGTCCAACGGGTCTCAACACTGAAGCTTCCTTT.